This TCR beta chain originates from a study of blood T cell repertoires in COVID-19 (dated by TCRdb to 2020 to 2022). A note on the overall study: The collaborator samples originated in the United States, Italy and Spain and spanned the acute and convalescent phases of COVID-19. The prospective study material was composed of cDNA or gDNA derived from T cells, B-cell-depleted T cells, or PBMCs. Deeply sampled blood TCRbeta repertoires from subjects exposed to, actively infected with, or recovered from COVID-19 were included in the dataset. The repertoires were made available in a free public database intended to serve as a resource for research on the immune response to SARS-CoV-2. Samples came from the ongoing ImmuneRACE study (first 160 participants) plus 1,254 subjects from 6 global collaborators. Nearly every sample came with metadata listing a de-identified subject ID, COVID-19 status, age in years and sex. Where available, HLA class I and class II types were taken from metadata supplied by the sample provider and were not determined by assay-based typing. Paper-wide results and their limitations: The amount of clinical and demographic metadata varied by source and participant and was provided uncurated.

The CDR3 contains 15 residues, cysteine and phenylalanine counted. Just CDR3 DNA is preserved here, 45 bases in frame from base 1. V drops 0 bases and J drops 5 bases, leaving 13 bases in between. The germline V gene supplies CDR1 SGHRS and CDR2 YFSETQ. TCRbeta CDR3 regions were amplified from genomic DNA using the immunoSEQ Assay, a bias-controlled multiplex PCR. For the original study's pipeline: Nucleated cell counts per sample were estimated from amplification of reference gene primers within the assay. To quantify the absolute abundance of each unique TCRbeta CDR3 rearrangement, sequence reads were collapsed and filtered. For each sample, productive Simpson clonality was calculated as the square root of Simpson's diversity index across productive rearrangements. Here the immuneACCESS table is served through TCRdb, limited to in-frame sequences with V and J called. Missing clones are a known gap in these copies; in checked studies unresolved V genes cover under half, and the rest lacks a known reason. V, J and clone size are those of that table, while D and trimming were read from the DNA. For this sample the table gives 200,000 to 250,000 clones, of which 82% were detected only once. The ten largest clones add up to roughly 3.5% of the sample.

Participants in the prospective study were aged roughly 18 to 100 years, lived in under 30 United States geographic areas, and enrolled through a virtual design. To assign participants to cohorts, the prospective study relied on clinical history that participants themselves reported in a screening survey and a study questionnaire. Recovered participants in ImmuneRACE Cohort 3 were defined by two consecutive negative NP/OP PCR tests, clearance by a healthcare professional, or resolution of symptoms. In the prospective study, mobile phlebotomists collected whole blood, serum and a nasopharyngeal or oropharyngeal swab from each participant. Participants in the prospective study had the option to provide additional blood draws and questionnaires over a roughly 2-month period. Blood samples from the prospective study were shipped frozen or at room temperature prior to DNA extraction. This clone was counted a single time. Its specific antigen is unknown. Within one base of it there is no much larger clone, and no base qualities were kept.

The TCR was taken from a woman between 55 and 75 years old who had recovered from COVID-19. The sample taken for sequencing was PBMCs or T cells enriched from blood (not recorded which). The chain employs TRBV5-1 and TRBJ2-3, and perhaps TRBD1 as D gene, on 5 matching bases. The DNA sequence is TGCGCCAGCAGCTTGGCCAATGGGGCACGAGATACGCAGTATTTT. Its protein reads: CASSLANGARDTQYF.